What follows are 25 T cell receptor beta chains derived from one specimen sequenced in a study of tumor-infiltrating lymphocytes in primary liver carcinoma. Synthesis of TCR beta cDNA was carried out from approximately 0.55 ug total RNA with a constant-region primer. Slightly modified ARM-PCR served as the procedure for the TCR beta libraries. These libraries came from three rounds of nested multiplex PCR. The two initial PCR rounds, about 9 cycles each, used TRBV1-TRBV30 forward and C-beta reverse primers. MiXCR, applied by TCRdb to the multiplex PCR reads, yields one record per CDR3 protein. The profile shows hundreds of thousands of distinct CDR3 sequences, around 50% of them singletons. The source of the blood RNA was unsorted whole blood, and germline DNA was extracted as well. The sample taken for sequencing was peripheral blood. These receptors originate from a woman aged 30 to 39 with primary liver carcinoma and hepatitis B virus infection.

The chain joins TRBV6-1 to TRBJ2-7; D might be TRBD2 (6 bases). This CDR3 spans 13 amino acids. Germline assignment: CDR1 MNHNS and CDR2 SASEGT. The V and J ends lost 5 bases and 3 bases respectively, with 11 bases between them. CDR3 nucleotide sequence: TGTGCCAGCAGTCCGACTAGTTTCTACGAGCAGTACTTC. It yields the protein CASSPTSFYEQYF.

Comment on this clonotype: This may be a read error: a much more frequent sequence differs by one nucleotide. This chain connects TRBV6-5 to TRBJ2-1; 10 nucleotides match TRBD2. Germline loops: CDR1 MNHEY, CDR2 SVGAGI. The CDR3 contains 14 residues. CDR3 sequence reads: CASNYKREGYEQFF. CDR3 coding DNA: TGTGCCAGCAATTACAAGCGGGAGGGGTATGAGCAGTTCTTC.

Details on this clonotype: This may arise from a read error, as a much more abundant clone is one base away. This chain uses TRBV6-5 with TRBJ2-1, with TRBD2 as a possible D gene (6 bases). CDR1 and CDR2 (germline): MNHEY, SVGAGI. The CDR3 loop spans 13 amino acids. The CDR3 region has the DNA TGTGTCAGCAGTCCCACGGGAGTTGGCGAGCAGTTCTTC. It encodes CVSSPTGVGEQFF.

The chain uses TRBV18 and TRBJ1-1, with a weak D call TRBD1 (6 bases). Trimming took 2 bases from V and 1 from J, leaving 17 bases between them. The germline CDR1 and CDR2 sequences are KGHSH and LQKENI. CDR3 length: 17 residues. CDR3 sequence (DNA): TGTGCCAGCTCACCAGTACCACGGGACACTCGGAACACTGAAGCTTTCTTT. Its translation: CASSPVPRDTRNTEAFF.

As concerns this clonotype: The junction departs from the called germline gene at one end, perhaps through a read error. This rearrangement joins TRBV4-1 to TRBJ2-5, with TRBD2 as a possible D gene (5 bases). Germline V gene lookup returns CDR1 MGHRA and CDR2 YSYEKL. CDR3 length: 14 residues. This CDR3 is CATSQATRQETQYF. The CDR3 DNA sequence: TGCGCCACCAGCCAAGCCACTAGACAAGAGACCCAGTACTTC.

The gene calls are TRBV4-1 and TRBJ2-7, with TRBD2 matching over 12 bases. The V segment lost 3 bases and the J segment 4 bases; nucleotides outside the gene matches: 10. The CDR3 is made up of 17 amino acids. CDR1 and CDR2 from the germline V gene are MGHRA and YSYEKL. The CDR3 DNA reads TGCGCCAGCAGCCACCAAGCGGGACTAGCGGGCGAGTACGAGCAGTACTTC. Translating it yields CASSHQAGLAGEYEQYF.

Concerning this clonotype: A read error may produce the germline difference seen at one junction end. The chain combines TRBV5-6 with TRBJ2-4; D call uncertain. Germline CDR1 and CDR2: SGHDT and YYEEEE. The CDR3 loop spans 15 amino acids. DNA for the CDR3: TGTGCCAACAGCTTGCAGACCCTAGCCAAAAACATTCAGTACTTC. This gives the protein CANSLQTLAKNIQYF.

CDR3 sequence (DNA): TGTGCTAGTGGCCTCGGACTAGCGGGATTAAAATCCTACAATGAGCAGTTCTTC. Its translation: CASGLGLAGLKSYNEQFF. The chain has TRBV12-5 and TRBJ2-1, with TRBD2 identical over 12 bases. After removal of 6 bases from V and 1 base from J, the junction contained 10 bases not matched to a gene. CDR1 is LGHNT, CDR2 FRNRAP, per germline. The CDR3 is 18 residues long.

This chain uses TRBV28 with TRBJ1-2, with D perhaps matching TRBD1 (5 bases). Trimming stripped 6 bases from V and 0 bases from J, with 14 bases between. The CDR3 length is 15 residues. Per the germline V gene, CDR1 is MDHEN and CDR2 is SYDVKM. The CDR3 nucleotides are TGTGCCAGCAGATGGGGGTCCGTTTCTAACTATGGCTACACCTTC. Translation: CASRWGSVSNYGYTF.

The chain carries TRBV7-9 and TRBJ1-2; D not certain. Between the trimmed V and J ends, which lost 1 base and 7 bases, there was a span of 16 bases. This CDR3 region has 15 residues. Looked up from germline, CDR1 is SEHNR and CDR2 is FQNEAQ (reference sequence). The CDR3 protein is CASSLDGDLALGYTF. CDR3 coding DNA: TGTGCCAGCAGCTTAGATGGGGATTTGGCGCTTGGCTACACCTTC.

This clonotype was counted between two and nine times. The CDR3 reads CASSLEPKAFF. The CDR3 DNA sequence: TGTGCCAGCAGCTTAGAACCTAAAGCTTTCTTT. The chain is built from TRBV13 and TRBJ1-1, with D unresolved. V lost 1 base and J lost 9, with 6 bases in between. There are 11 residues in the CDR3. Looked up from germline, CDR1 is PRHDT and CDR2 is FYEKMQ (reference sequence).

On this clonotype: This sequence may be a read error, since a much larger clone differs from it by one base. The chain combines TRBV4-3 with TRBJ2-1; D is unclear. With 0 bases removed from V and 2 bases from J, the gap between germline ends came to 14 bases. CDR3 size: 17 residues. Germline CDR1 LGHNA, CDR2 YSLEER. In nucleotides, the CDR3 is TGCGCCAGCAGCCAAGATCTCAGACACCCAACCTACAATGAGCAGTTCTTC. Translating gives CASSQDLRHPTYNEQFF.

On this clonotype: It is likely a read error, because the conserved phenylalanine at the end of the CDR3 is missing. The rearrangement joins TRBV28 to TRBJ2-2, with 9 bases matching TRBD1. The CDR3 has 15 amino acids. Germline V gene sequence: CDR1 MDHEN, CDR2 SYDVKM. The chain's CDR3 is CASRWGQGNTGELFI. In DNA form, the CDR3 reads TGTGCCAGCAGGTGGGGACAGGGAAACACCGGGGAACTGTTTATT.

Concerning this clonotype itself: A much more abundant neighbour one base away suggests this may be a read error. The chain links TRBV29-1 to TRBJ2-1; 9 bases are shared with TRBD1. V gave up 7 bases and J gave up 9 bases; unmatched junction bases: 10. CDR1 is SQVTM, CDR2 ANQGSEA, per germline. The CDR3 has 13 residues. The CDR3 coding sequence is TGCAGCGGGCGGACAGGGGACACAAGTGAGCAGTTCTTC. It is translated as CSGRTGDTSEQFF.

This clonotype was picked up a small number of times. The rearrangement uses TRBV7-8 and TRBJ1-6, with 7 nucleotides matching TRBD1. Germline CDR1 and CDR2: SGHVS and FQNEAQ. CDR3 length: 20 amino acids. Trimming cost V 4 bases and J 0 bases; bases outside gene matches: 15. CDR3 loop: CASSSTTGAYSISYNSPLHF. Written as DNA, the CDR3 is TGTGCCAGCAGCTCGACAACAGGGGCCTATTCGATCTCCTATAATTCACCCCTCCACTTT.

Comments on this clonotype: Since no conserved phenylalanine or tryptophan closes the CDR3, a read error is the likely cause. J is TRBJ2-5 and V is TRBV7-6, with D possibly TRBD2 on 5 matching bases. Germline CDR1 is SGHVS and CDR2 is FNYEAQ. Trimming took off 5 bases at V and 7 bases at J, with 11 bases between the two ends. This CDR3 has 12 amino acids. In nucleotides, the CDR3 is TGTGCCAGCAGCCGGTCTGAGGGGACCCAGTACCTC. Amino acids: CASSRSEGTQYL.

This clonotype was recorded only once. Its ends do not fully match the called genes, so a read error is possible. J is TRBJ2-1 and V is TRBV29-1; D remains ambiguous. Looked up from germline, CDR1 is SQVTM and CDR2 is ANQGSEA. The CDR3 consists of 12 residues. CDR3: CSVTNGYNEQFF. CDR3 bases: TGCAGCGTAACCAACGGTTACAACGAGCAGTTCTTC.

In DNA form, the CDR3 reads TGTGCCATCACCAGGGAGTCGTCCGATGGCTACACCTTC. This sequence encodes CAITRESSDGYTF. The gene calls are TRBV10-3 and TRBJ1-2; possible D gene TRBD1, 5 bases. The length of the CDR3 is 13 residues. Germline CDR1 ENHRY, CDR2 SYGVKD. V lost 7 bases and J 6 bases, leaving 15 bases between the germline ends.

This clonotype was seen a handful of times. The chain combines TRBV4-1 with TRBJ1-5; D gene unclear. The CDR3 totals 15 residues. Germline CDR1 is MGHRA and CDR2 is YSYEKL. Trimming shortened V by 1 base and J by 3 bases, and 10 bases separated the two germline ends. This CDR3 is CASSQGQLNNQPQHF. The CDR3, as DNA: TGCGCCAGCAGCCAAGGGCAGCTCAACAATCAGCCCCAGCATTTT.

CDR3 sequence reads: CASARDSTPANEQFF. CDR3 DNA sequence: TGTGCCAGCGCAAGGGACTCGACCCCGGCGAATGAGCAGTTCTTC. This chain links TRBV7-9 with TRBJ2-1, with D perhaps TRBD2 (6 bases). Per the germline V gene, CDR1 is SEHNR and CDR2 is FQNEAQ (reference sequence). The CDR3 sequence is 15 residues long. V was clipped by 8 bases and J by 7 bases, with 21 bases between them.

This clonotype was detected many times. The CDR3 DNA follows: TGCAGCGTTTTGACAGGGAACGAGCAGTACTTC. Translated: CSVLTGNEQYF. V and J are TRBV29-1 and TRBJ2-7; 7 bases are shared with TRBD1. The CDR3 length is 11 residues. Looked up from germline, CDR1 is SQVTM and CDR2 is ANQGSEA. With V trimmed by 5 bases and J by 5 bases, 3 bases remained unmatched.

Points on this clonotype: At one end the junction does not follow the germline gene, possibly because of a read error. This sequence joins TRBV6-2 or TRBV6-3 and TRBJ2-1; 12 bases fit TRBD1. This CDR3 is 15 amino acids long. The germline CDR1 and CDR2 sequences are MNHEY and SVGEGT. The CDR3 loop is CASSGTGGAYNERFF. CDR3 nucleotide sequence: TGTGCCAGCAGTGGGACAGGGGGCGCTTACAATGAGCGGTTCTTC.

The chain carries TRBV6-5 and TRBJ2-1, with 13 bases lining up with TRBD2. V shed 6 bases and J 8 bases; nucleotides not matched to a gene: 7. Germline V lookup: CDR1 MNHEY, CDR2 SVGAGI. The CDR3 loop spans 15 amino acids. CDR3 nucleotide sequence: TGTGCCAGCAGCTGGACTAGCGGGAGTTTCGATGAGCAGTTCTTC. This encodes CASSWTSGSFDEQFF.

The chain is built from TRBV5-6 and TRBJ1-5, with D possibly being TRBD1 (5 bases). Looked up from germline, CDR1 is SGHDT and CDR2 is YYEEEE. V dropped 7 bases and J dropped 6 bases, with 11 bases sitting between them. The length of the CDR3 is 12 residues. This CDR3 reads CASCEGSQPQHF. The CDR3 DNA reads TGTGCCAGCTGCGAGGGGAGTCAGCCCCAGCATTTT. Full variable domain (rest looked up from reference TRBV5-6 and TRBJ1-5): DAGVTQSPTHLIKTRGQQVTLRCSPKSGHDTVSWYQQALGQGPQFIFQYYEEEERQRGNFPDRFSGHQFPNYSSELNVNALLLGDSALYLCASCEGSQPQHFGDGTRLSIL.

This clonotype has a handful of counts. This sequence joins TRBV12-3 or TRBV12-4 and TRBJ2-7, with 11 bases aligning to TRBD2. The ends lost 5 bases at V and 1 base at J; junction bases unmatched: 10. The CDR3 runs to 17 residues. The CDR3 bases are TGTGCCAGCAGTCTAACTAGCGGGAGATTTATGTCCTACGAGCAGTACTTC. It yields the protein CASSLTSGRFMSYEQYF.